One sample yielded the 10 T cell receptor beta chains listed below, sequenced in a study of T cell responses to AZD1222 COVID-19 vaccine. Clones were read by immunoSEQ multiplex PCR, and TCRdb kept only the in-frame ones, dropping some. Of 110,000 or so clones in the sample, 80% to 90% were seen once. The sample in question was peripheral blood, obtained on day 0 of AZD1222 vaccination. The receptors stem from an adult in good health.

The genes are TRBV11-2 and TRBJ2-1; TRBD1 matches 7 bases. Losses at the gene ends were 5 bases for V and 2 bases for J; bases not matched to a gene: 3. The CDR3 is made up of 14 amino acids. Germline values: CDR1 SGHAT, CDR2 FQNNGV. The CDR3 here is CASSRQGPYNEQFF. The CDR3, as DNA: TGTGCCAGCAGCCGACAGGGCCCCTACAATGAGCAGTTCTTC.

The chain recombines TRBV3-1 (or the pseudogene TRBV3-2) with TRBJ2-7; D call uncertain. Germline CDR1 and CDR2: LGHDT and YNNKEL (reference sequence). This CDR3 region has 15 residues. V shed 6 bases and J shed 5 bases, with 20 bases lying between them. The CDR3: CASSTSPPTVHEQYF. The CDR3 DNA sequence: TGTGCCAGCAGTACAAGCCCACCTACGGTGCACGAGCAGTACTTC.

V is TRBV11-2 and J is TRBJ2-7; 10 bases align to TRBD1. The V segment lost 5 bases and the J segment 1 base; nucleotides outside the gene matches: 5. The CDR3 is made up of 15 amino acids. Per the germline V gene, CDR1 is SGHAT and CDR2 is FQNNGV. The CDR3 coding sequence is TGTGCCAGCAGCGCGGGACAGGGGCCATCCTACGAGCAGTACTTC. Translated: CASSAGQGPSYEQYF.

The chain couples TRBV4-3 to TRBJ1-1; D not resolved. CDR1 is LGHNA and CDR2 is YSLEER in the germline V gene. Trimming left V 3 bases short and J 5 bases short, with 16 bases between. The CDR3 extends over 15 amino acids. This chain's CDR3 is CASSHIPGRGTEAFF. Here the CDR3 DNA reads TGCGCCAGCAGCCATATCCCGGGCCGTGGGACTGAAGCTTTCTTT.

The chain links TRBV9 to TRBJ2-5; unclear D gene. The V end lost 0 bases, the J end lost 5 bases, and 17 bases lay between the germline ends. Germline CDR1 reads SGDLS; CDR2 reads YYNGEE. This CDR3 contains 16 residues. The CDR3 DNA sequence: TGTGCCAGCAGCGTAGGAGCTGTTAAGGGTTTGGAGACCCAGTACTTC. Encoded protein: CASSVGAVKGLETQYF.

The V and J genes are TRBV18 and TRBJ1-3; no definite D call. This CDR3 comprises 16 residues. Germline values: CDR1 KGHSH, CDR2 LQKENI. V shed 6 bases and J shed 0 bases, with 15 bases lying between them. The DNA of the CDR3 is TGTGCCAGCTCCCCAACAACGTCAAACTCTGGAAACACCATATATTTT. It translates to CASSPTTSNSGNTIYF.

V is TRBV9 and J is TRBJ2-7; 8 nucleotides match TRBD2. The V segment lost 4 bases and the J segment 0 bases; nucleotides outside the gene matches: 3. This CDR3 region has 14 residues. Germline lookup yields CDR1 SGDLS and CDR2 YYNGEE. Here the CDR3 reads CASSRGGSSYEQYF. The CDR3 bases are TGTGCCAGCAGCCGGGGGGGTAGCTCCTACGAGCAGTACTTC.

This clone has only one observation. J is TRBJ2-7 and V is TRBV30; TRBD1 or TRBD2 may be the D gene (5 bases each). The CDR3 is 12 amino acids. CDR1 and CDR2 (germline): GTSNPN, SVGIG (reference sequence). V lost 1 base to trimming and J lost 7 bases, with 11 bases between them. In DNA, the CDR3 is TGTGCCTGGAGTGGGGGCCCGGGGGAGCAGTACTTC. It translates to CAWSGGPGEQYF.

This chain connects TRBV11-2 to TRBJ2-5, with 8 positions matching TRBD2. The CDR3 contains 15 residues. The V gene end was trimmed by 1 base and the J gene end by 0 bases; junction bases not matched to a gene: 1. The V gene's germline CDR1 is SGHAT and CDR2 FQNNGV. CDR3 sequence reads: CASSLGGGNQETQYF. In DNA, the CDR3 is TGTGCCAGCAGCTTAGGCGGGGGGAACCAAGAGACCCAGTACTTC.

This clone is a singleton in its sample. The CDR3 is CASSVTGANYEQYF. Here the CDR3 DNA reads TGTGCCAGCAGCGTTACAGGGGCAAACTACGAGCAGTACTTC. The J gene is TRBJ2-7, the V gene TRBV6-5; 7 bases agree with TRBD1. J gave up 3 bases and V 6 bases, and 8 bases lay outside the gene matches. Germline CDR1 MNHEY, CDR2 SVGAGI. The CDR3 totals 14 residues.